This T cell receptor beta chain emerged from a study of T cells after yellow fever vaccination. As for this clonotype: Its specificity is unknown.

Findings and limits, study-wide: A small share of clonotypes appeared in both CD4 and CD8 compartments. Subsequent booster samples again held most clones from primary vaccination (around 96% CD4, about 90% CD8). Faster peaking, at day 5 versus 15, marked a secondary response that was weaker.

Template switching with 5'RACE generated the TCR cDNA and added a universal primer site and UMIs. TCRdb reprocessed the 5' RACE reads via MiXCR and lists one record per CDR3 protein. Of a few hundred thousand distinct CDR3 sequences listed, roughly 4% were seen once; the top ten hold under 30%. With 4 bases removed from V and 6 bases from J, the gap between germline ends came to 12 bases. This CDR3 has 13 residues. Germline lookup yields CDR1 SGHTA and CDR2 FQGNSA. The specimen was PBMCs, collected 5 days after the yellow fever booster vaccination. The sequence derives from a man aged 18 to 30 who received the YFV17D yellow fever vaccine. This chain connects TRBV7-2 to TRBJ1-2; a possible D gene is TRBD1 (6 bases). CDR3 residues: CASSSPGDHGYTF. CDR3 DNA sequence: TGTGCCAGCAGCTCGCCAGGGGATCATGGCTACACCTTC.